This paragraph covers one TCR beta chain sequence. This receptor's antigen is unknown. Base qualities are missing; no much larger clone stands one base away. The data are from a study of tumor T cells in aggressive B-cell lymphoma (dated by TCRdb to 2016 to 2017). CDR1 and CDR2, looked up from the germline V gene, are SGHRS and YFSETQ. V has 0 bases trimmed and J has 5 bases trimmed; junction bases matching no gene number 13. From its cysteine to its phenylalanine, the CDR3 spans 18 amino acids. Kept here is only the CDR3 DNA, which spans 54 bases and is read in frame from base 1. Library generation was performed with the immunoSEQ multiplex PCR assay. TCRdb took this table from immuneACCESS and kept in-frame rearrangements with V and J called. Such tables lack part of the clones; where checked against another copy, unresolved V genes explain under half of the gap, and the rest is unexplained. The table for this sample lists approximately 2,800 clones; about 82% of them were counted only once. Less than 20% of the sample is held by the ten biggest clonotypes.

The sequence links TRBV5-1 to TRBJ2-5; 10 bases in between match TRBD2. The sample taken for sequencing was tumor tissue. The receptor was derived from an adult with diffuse large B cell lymphoma. Some clones in this sample may be carry-over from other donors' samples. CDR3 reads: CASSLAPQREGGWETQYF. The sequenced DNA is TGCGCCAGCAGCTTGGCTCCCCAGCGGGAGGGAGGTTGGGAGACCCAGTACTTC.